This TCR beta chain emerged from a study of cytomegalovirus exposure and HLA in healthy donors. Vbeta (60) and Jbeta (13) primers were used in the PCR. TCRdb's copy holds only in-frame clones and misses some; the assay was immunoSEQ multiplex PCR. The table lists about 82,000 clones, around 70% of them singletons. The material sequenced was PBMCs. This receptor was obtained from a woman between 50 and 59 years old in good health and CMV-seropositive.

The CDR3 sequence: CSVEDGGNEQFF. DNA of the CDR3: TGCAGCGTTGAAGACGGGGGAAATGAGCAGTTCTTC. J is TRBJ2-1 and V is TRBV29-1; D is perhaps TRBD2 (6 bases). This CDR3 spans 12 amino acids. Germline values: CDR1 SQVTM, CDR2 ANQGSEA. V shed 0 bases and J shed 7 bases, with 7 bases lying between them.